This T cell receptor (beta chain) emerged from a study of blood T cell repertoires in COVID-19. Study-wide context: Acute-phase and convalescent COVID-19 samples originated in the United States, Italy and Spain.

This clone was seen a handful of times. CDR3 length: 14 amino acids. V dropped 4 bases and J dropped 6; count of bases not matched to a gene: 7. Germline CDR1 ENHRY, CDR2 SYGVKD. In the original analysis: Nucleated cell number was recorded as an estimate derived from reference gene primer amplification. Here immunoSEQ multiplex PCR was the method, and the copy in TCRdb shows in-frame clones only, minus some. V, J and clone size are taken as reported in that table, and D and trimming were inferred from the DNA itself. The top ten clones hold roughly 4.9% of a sample with 200,000 to 250,000 clones, 75% to 90% of them seen once.

Sequencing was done on a sample of PBMCs or T cells enriched from blood (not recorded which). V and J are TRBV10-3 and TRBJ1-2; the match to TRBD1 covers 8 bases. The TCR comes from a woman aged 30 to 39 who had been exposed to COVID-19. The CDR3 sequence: CAISGWDRNDGYTF. For the CDR3, the DNA is TGTGCCATCAGTGGATGGGACAGGAATGATGGCTACACCTTC.